Below are 22 T cell receptor beta chains sequenced from a single sample in a study of T cells after posttransplantation cyclophosphamide. Sequencing used immunoSEQ multiplex PCR; TCRdb keeps in-frame clones, though not all of them. The repertoire shows some 50,000 clones, none seen only once; the top ten take roughly 2.2%. Source material: PBMCs. These receptors came from a man aged 40-50 years in good health, CMV-negative, and a related stem cell transplant donor.

The table lists this clone with a few counts. The V call is TRBV6-5, the J call TRBJ2-7, with 11 bases that match TRBD2. V trimming: 4 bases; J trimming: 1 base; junction bases outside the gene matches: 0. Per germline, CDR1 MNHEY and CDR2 SVGAGI. This CDR3 has 14 residues. The CDR3 bases are TGTGCCAGCAGTTTAGCGGGAGGGTCCTACGAGCAGTACTTC. As protein: CASSLAGGSYEQYF.

This clone occurred many times. The chain is built from TRBV29-1 and TRBJ2-1; 7 bases line up with TRBD2. This CDR3 is 13 amino acids long. Germline V CDR1 and CDR2: SQVTM, ANQGSEA. The V gene end was trimmed by 6 bases and the J gene end by 8 bases; junction bases not matched to a gene: 10. Written as DNA, the CDR3 is TGCAGCGTGGTAGACGGGGGGATCGATGAGCAGTTCTTC. This encodes CSVVDGGIDEQFF.

In its sample, this clone was seen many times. V and J are TRBV5-1 and TRBJ2-6, with D perhaps TRBD1 (7 bases). Between the trimmed V and J ends, which lost 1 base and 4 bases, there was a span of 15 bases. There are 17 residues in the CDR3. Germline loops: CDR1 SGHRS, CDR2 YFSETQ. The CDR3 nucleotides read TGCGCCAGCAGCTTGTTGGCAGGGGGGTCCGGGGCCAACGTCCTGACTTTC. Translation gives CASSLLAGGSGANVLTF.

At least ten counts were recorded for this clone. The chain links TRBV12-5 to TRBJ1-1; perhaps TRBD1 as D (6 bases). The CDR3 is 14 amino acids. Trimming removed 7 bases from V and 4 bases from J, with 16 bases in between. Germline-derived CDR1 and CDR2 are LGHNT and FRNRAP. The chain's CDR3 is CASALRGGTTEAFF. The CDR3, as DNA: TGTGCTAGTGCCCTAAGGGGGGGAACCACTGAAGCTTTCTTT.

This clone was found many times. This sequence joins TRBV7-9 and TRBJ2-1; TRBD2 might be the D (6 bases). The CDR3 is 16 amino acids. Trimming removed 3 bases from V and 0 bases from J, with 12 bases in between. Germline V CDR1 and CDR2: SEHNR, FQNEAQ (reference sequence). The CDR3 DNA reads TGTGCCAGCAGCTTGGAGCGGGCGAGCTCCTACAATGAGCAGTTCTTC. Its translation: CASSLERASSYNEQFF.

In this sample, this clone turned up many times. This chain uses TRBV27 with TRBJ1-2; TRBD1 matches 8 bases. This CDR3 is 15 amino acids long. Germline CDR1 MNHEY, CDR2 SMNVEV (reference sequence). Trimming took 5 bases from V and 7 from J; bases not matched to a gene: 12. In nucleotides, the CDR3 is TGTGCCAGCAGTGCTCTGATGGACAGGGATTTTGGCTACACCTTC. It is translated as CASSALMDRDFGYTF.

In its sample, this clone was seen many times. The V call is TRBV9, the J call TRBJ2-1, with D possibly matching TRBD2 (5 bases). V lost 3 bases, J lost 6 bases, and 7 bases lay in between. The CDR3 is 12 residues long. Looked up from germline, CDR1 is SGDLS and CDR2 is YYNGEE. The CDR3 nucleotides read TGTGCCAGCAGCGGAGGGAGCAATGAGCAGTTCTTC. Translating gives CASSGGSNEQFF.

This clone occurred many times. This chain links TRBV28 with TRBJ1-2; 11 nucleotides agree with TRBD1. V lost 3 bases to trimming and J lost 8 bases; unmatched junction nucleotides: 8. Germline CDR1 reads MDHEN; CDR2 reads SYDVKM. This CDR3 spans 15 amino acids. CDR3 region: CASSFNGQGAWGYTF. The CDR3 DNA follows: TGTGCCAGCAGTTTCAACGGACAGGGGGCCTGGGGCTACACCTTC.

This clone was seen at least ten times. The chain employs TRBV28 and TRBJ1-1; a weak D match, TRBD1 (5 bases). Germline lookup yields CDR1 MDHEN and CDR2 SYDVKM. The CDR3 is 15 amino acids. Trimming cost V 6 bases and J 4 bases, with 18 bases left between them. CDR3 protein: CASSLSSREATEAFF. In DNA, the CDR3 is TGTGCCAGCAGCCTCTCCAGCAGGGAGGCCACTGAAGCTTTCTTT.

This clone showed up just a few times. The V and J genes are TRBV11-2 and TRBJ2-1; TRBD2 aligns across 15 bases. In germline, CDR1 is SGHAT, CDR2 FQNNGV. The J segment lost 9 bases and the V segment lost 4 bases, leaving 4 bases of the junction unmatched. The CDR3 has 15 amino acids. The CDR3 loop reads CASSSRTSGRGEQFF. The CDR3, as DNA: TGTGCCAGCAGCTCTAGGACTAGCGGGAGGGGTGAGCAGTTCTTC.

In this sample, this clone turned up many times. The CDR3 reads CASLTWGVETQYF. The DNA of the CDR3 is TGTGCCAGCTTAACCTGGGGCGTGGAGACCCAGTACTTC. This chain links TRBV21-1 with TRBJ2-5; the D segment call TRBD1 is taken from the table without a DNA check. TRBV21-1 constitutes a pseudogene. The CDR3 totals 13 residues.

This clone has at least ten counts. The chain carries TRBV5-1 and TRBJ2-5, with TRBD1 matching over 9 bases. V was clipped by 4 bases and J by 6 bases; unmatched bases: 7. Germline V gene sequence: CDR1 SGHRS, CDR2 YFSETQ. The CDR3 totals 14 residues. Here the CDR3 reads CASSDTGGSKTQYF. In DNA form, the CDR3 reads TGCGCCAGCAGCGACACAGGGGGCTCGAAGACCCAGTACTTC.

This clone was seen ten or more times. V and J are TRBV4-1 and TRBJ2-7, with 7 bases matching TRBD2. The CDR3 has 16 amino acids. Trimming at V came to 3 bases and at J to 3 bases, leaving 11 bases not matched to a gene. Germline values: CDR1 MGHRA, CDR2 YSYEKL. Here the CDR3 DNA reads TGCGCCAGCAGCCATGAGATCGGGACTAACAACTACGAGCAGTACTTC. As protein: CASSHEIGTNNYEQYF.

This clone showed up many times. The rearrangement uses TRBV9 and TRBJ2-3; possible D gene TRBD2, 5 bases. The CDR3 runs to 14 residues. The germline V gene has CDR1 SGDLS and CDR2 YYNGEE. V lost 0 bases to trimming and J lost 5 bases, with 10 bases between them. CDR3 protein: CASSVGGLGDTQYF. In DNA form, the CDR3 reads TGTGCCAGCAGCGTAGGAGGGCTGGGAGATACGCAGTATTTT. The variable domain in full, completed from reference TRBV9 and TRBJ2-3, reads DSGVTQTPKHLITATGQRVTLRCSPRSGDLSVYWYQQSLDQGLQFLIQYYNGEERAKGNILERFSAQQFPDLHSELNLSSLELGDSALYFCASSVGGLGDTQYFGPGTRLTVL.

This clone was detected many times. The genes are TRBV9 and TRBJ2-2, with 9 bases matching TRBD1. Trimming took 2 bases from V and 2 from J; bases not matched to a gene: 4. Germline V lookup: CDR1 SGDLS, CDR2 YYNGEE. The CDR3 totals 16 residues. In nucleotides, the CDR3 is TGTGCCAGCAGCGTCCGGACAGGGGAAAACACCGGGGAGCTGTTTTTT. It codes for CASSVRTGENTGELFF.

This clone was recorded many times. The chain couples TRBV6-6 to TRBJ2-5, with 7 bases fitting TRBD1. The CDR3 covers 14 residues. Germline CDR1 MNHNY, CDR2 SVGAGI (reference sequence). The trim removed 2 bases at V and 6 bases at J, leaving 6 bases unmatched. As DNA, the CDR3 is TGTGCCAGCAGTTACCCCGACAGGGAAAAGACCCAGTACTTC. Translating gives CASSYPDREKTQYF.

This clone was recorded many times. The chain combines TRBV5-1 with TRBJ2-3, with 7 nucleotides matching TRBD1. The V gene end was trimmed by 4 bases and the J gene end by 2 bases; junction bases not matched to a gene: 19. CDR1 is SGHRS and CDR2 is YFSETQ in the germline V gene. This CDR3 comprises 19 residues. The CDR3 DNA is TGCGCCAGCAGCGGGGTCGGAAGTAGGGGGCAAACCTTCACAGATACGCAGTATTTT. Its translation is CASSGVGSRGQTFTDTQYF. The variable domain in full, completed from reference TRBV5-1 and TRBJ2-3, reads KAGVTQTPRYLIKTRGQQVTLSCSPISGHRSVSWYQQTPGQGLQFLFEYFSETQRNKGNFPGRFSGRQFSNSRSEMNVSTLELGDSALYLCASSGVGSRGQTFTDTQYFGPGTRLTVL.

This clone was counted many times. The rearrangement uses TRBV2 and TRBJ2-1; 10 bases are a match to TRBD1. The V gene end was trimmed by 4 bases and the J gene end by 8 bases; junction bases not matched to a gene: 5. The CDR3 extends over 14 amino acids. CDR1 SNHLY and CDR2 FYNNEI come from the germline V gene. This chain's CDR3 is CASSVRDRGYEQFF. The CDR3 DNA is TGTGCCAGCAGTGTAAGGGACAGGGGCTATGAGCAGTTCTTC.

This clone was seen at least ten times. The rearrangement links TRBV7-3 to TRBJ2-3; TRBD2 matches 8 bases. Germline V gene sequence: CDR1 SGHTA, CDR2 FQGTGA. CDR3 length equals 12 residues. J was trimmed by 6 bases and V by 4 bases; bases with no gene match: 0. In nucleotides, the CDR3 is TGTGCCAGCAGCTCGGGGGGGGATACGCAGTATTTT. This gives the protein CASSSGGDTQYF.

This clone appeared many times. Relative to the germline gene, one junction end is altered; a read error may explain this. This rearrangement joins TRBV7-7 to TRBJ2-5; the match to TRBD2 covers 10 bases. The germline CDR1 and CDR2 sequences are SSHAT and FNYEAQ (reference sequence). The CDR3 runs to 15 residues. In nucleotides, the CDR3 is TGTGCTAGCAGCTTAGGGCTAGCGGGAGTAGAGACCCAGTACTTC. It specifies CASSLGLAGVETQYF.

This clone was counted ten times or more. The CDR3 sequence: CASSLGGKGDTQYF. Here the CDR3 DNA reads TGTGCCAGCAGCCTGGGAGGGAAAGGGGATACGCAGTATTTT. The chain employs TRBV28 and TRBJ2-3; TRBD2 matches at 7 bases. CDR1 is MDHEN and CDR2 is SYDVKM in the germline V gene. This CDR3 comprises 14 residues. The ends lost 6 bases at V and 6 bases at J; junction bases unmatched: 9.

This clone was detected many times. This chain connects TRBV18 to TRBJ2-2; 7 bases line up with TRBD1. V shed 8 bases, J shed 1 base, and the junction held 4 bases outside the gene matches. Germline V lookup: CDR1 KGHSH, CDR2 LQKENI. This CDR3 comprises 14 residues. CDR3 loop: CASRTGVNTGELFF. The CDR3 nucleotides are TGTGCCAGCCGAACAGGGGTGAACACCGGGGAGCTGTTTTTT. The variable domain in full, with the rest retrieved from reference TRBV18 and TRBJ2-2, is NAGVMQNPRHLVRRRGQEARLRCSPMKGHSHVYWYRQLPEEGLKFMVYLQKENIIDESGMPKERFSAEFPKEGPSILRIQQVVRGDSAAYFCASRTGVNTGELFFGEGSRLTVL.